These T cell receptor beta chains were read from a single sample in a study of CD8 T cells in ankylosing spondylitis. TCRdb independently ran MiXCR on the 5' RACE reads; one entry per CDR3 protein. The data contain about 18,000 distinct CDR3 sequences, roughly 8.2% of them seen just once; the ten biggest clones take up around 37%. The sample was blood. The receptors come from a male donor with ankylosing spondylitis or in good health (not recorded which). The CDR3 runs from the conserved cysteine through the conserved F or W. Fields, in order: D gene, J gene, V gene, clone size, CDR3 protein, CDR3 DNA. A D gene is named only where the DNA matches it firmly. A row's size may be missing; if present it is once, few, many or a size class.

d_gene: -
j_gene: TRBJ1-5
v_gene: TRBV3-1
abundance: -
CDR3aa: CASSQDLGGEKPQHF
CDR3nt: TGTGCCAGCAGCCAAGATCTGGGGGGGGAAAAGCCCCAGCATTTT

d_gene: TRBD1
j_gene: TRBJ2-7
v_gene: TRBV20-1
abundance: -
CDR3aa: CSATGVYYEQYF
CDR3nt: TGCAGTGCCACAGGGGTTTACTACGAGCAGTACTTC

d_gene: -
j_gene: TRBJ2-7
v_gene: TRBV3-1
abundance: few
CDR3aa: CASSQDPTRAYEQYF
CDR3nt: TGTGCCAGCAGCCAAGATCCGACTAGAGCCTACGAGCAGTACTTC

d_gene: TRBD2
j_gene: TRBJ2-1
v_gene: TRBV19
abundance: -
CDR3aa: CASSALSGTSYNEQFF
CDR3nt: TGTGCCAGTAGTGCGCTTAGCGGGACGTCCTACAATGAGCAGTTCTTC

d_gene: -
j_gene: TRBJ2-2
v_gene: TRBV20-1
abundance: few
CDR3aa: CSANGPVVGELFF
CDR3nt: TGCAGTGCCAACGGACCGGTCGTCGGGGAGCTGTTTTTT

d_gene: -
j_gene: TRBJ1-4
v_gene: TRBV24-1
abundance: -
CDR3aa: CATSDLAVVREKLFF
CDR3nt: TGTGCCACCAGTGATCTAGCGGTAGTCAGAGAAAAACTGTTTTTT

d_gene: -
j_gene: TRBJ1-4
v_gene: TRBV7-2
abundance: -
CDR3aa: CASSLRFGGLRGEKLFF
CDR3nt: TGTGCCAGCAGCTTAAGATTTGGGGGTTTAAGGGGTGAAAAACTGTTTTTT

d_gene: -
j_gene: TRBJ2-2
v_gene: TRBV7-6
abundance: few
CDR3aa: CASSPIRELFF
CDR3nt: TGTGCCAGCAGCCCGATTCGGGAGCTGTTTTTT

d_gene: -
j_gene: TRBJ2-1
v_gene: TRBV7-2
abundance: many
CDR3aa: CASTGLDGNEQFF
CDR3nt: TGTGCCAGCACCGGACTGGACGGGAATGAGCAGTTCTTC

d_gene: -
j_gene: TRBJ2-1
v_gene: TRBV12-3/TRBV12-4
abundance: many
CDR3aa: CASSRAGDIGFF
CDR3nt: TGTGCCAGCAGCAGGGCGGGGGACATTGGGTTCTTC

d_gene: -
j_gene: TRBJ2-4
v_gene: TRBV12-3/TRBV12-4
abundance: many
CDR3aa: CASSWLGHLNIQYF
CDR3nt: TGTGCCAGCAGTTGGTTAGGACACCTAAACATTCAGTACTTC

d_gene: -
j_gene: TRBJ2-7
v_gene: TRBV20-1
abundance: many
CDR3aa: CSASRGAREQYF
CDR3nt: TGCAGTGCTAGTCGGGGGGCGAGGGAGCAGTACTTC

d_gene: -
j_gene: TRBJ2-7
v_gene: TRBV20-1
abundance: many
CDR3aa: CSASTGSAYEQYF
CDR3nt: TGCAGTGCTAGCACAGGTTCTGCCTACGAGCAGTACTTC

d_gene: -
j_gene: TRBJ2-5
v_gene: TRBV12-2
abundance: -
CDR3aa: CASRLRSSGADRTQETQYF
CDR3nt: TGTGCAAGTCGCTTACGGTCCAGCGGGGCCGACCGAACCCAAGAGACCCAGTACTTC

d_gene: -
j_gene: TRBJ1-5
v_gene: TRBV20-1
abundance: many
CDR3aa: CSARDSSNQPQHF
CDR3nt: TGCAGTGCCCGTGACAGTAGCAATCAGCCCCAGCATTTT

d_gene: -
j_gene: TRBJ2-3
v_gene: TRBV20-1
abundance: many
CDR3aa: CSARGGFGTRTDTQYF
CDR3nt: TGCAGTGCTAGAGGGGGCTTTGGGACCCGCACAGATACGCAGTATTTT

d_gene: -
j_gene: TRBJ2-3
v_gene: TRBV7-2
abundance: many
CDR3aa: CASSLFGESTDTQYF
CDR3nt: TGTGCCAGCAGCTTATTTGGGGAGAGCACAGATACGCAGTATTTT

d_gene: -
j_gene: TRBJ2-5
v_gene: TRBV20-1
abundance: many
CDR3aa: CSARDSRVMETQYF
CDR3nt: TGCAGTGCTAGAGATTCAAGGGTCATGGAGACCCAGTACTTC

d_gene: TRBD1
j_gene: TRBJ2-6
v_gene: TRBV29-1
abundance: -
CDR3aa: CSVDGTGGIGANVLTF
CDR3nt: TGCAGCGTTGACGGCACAGGGGGAATCGGGGCCAACGTCCTGACTTTC

d_gene: TRBD1
j_gene: TRBJ1-3
v_gene: TRBV10-3
abundance: few
CDR3aa: CAIRTGERRFSGNTIYF
CDR3nt: TGTGCCATCAGGACAGGGGAGCGGCGTTTCTCTGGAAACACCATATATTTT

d_gene: -
j_gene: TRBJ2-5
v_gene: TRBV7-6
abundance: -
CDR3aa: CASSEVGTQQETQYF
CDR3nt: TGTGCCAGCAGCGAAGTGGGGACTCAACAAGAGACCCAGTACTTC

d_gene: -
j_gene: TRBJ2-4
v_gene: TRBV7-9
abundance: -
CDR3aa: CASSWDIAKNIQYF
CDR3nt: TGTGCCAGCAGCTGGGATATAGCCAAAAACATTCAGTACTTC

d_gene: TRBD2
j_gene: TRBJ2-1
v_gene: TRBV10-3
abundance: many
CDR3aa: CATETSGGYNEQFF
CDR3nt: TGTGCCACCGAGACTAGCGGGGGCTACAATGAGCAGTTCTTC

d_gene: -
j_gene: TRBJ2-4
v_gene: TRBV6-6
abundance: many
CDR3aa: CASRPRGGSTLTKNIQYF
CDR3nt: TGTGCCAGCAGACCTCGTGGGGGGAGCACTCTTACCAAAAACATTCAGTACTTC